Included here is one TCR beta chain sequence, with context. Its antigen specificity is not known. Base quality data are lacking; no much larger clone is found one base away. To identify antigen-specific CD4+ T cell clonotypes by their expansion, the ViraFEST assay first stimulated PBMC with viral peptide pools and then applied TCR sequencing. After 10 days of culture, CD4+ T cells were isolated with the EasySep CD4+ T cell isolation kit. Healthy vaccine recipients had no prior SARS-CoV-2 infection, confirmed by negative nucleocapsid antibodies before and after vaccination. Approximately 2 million PBMC per well were cultured with 10 ug/ml peptides in IMDM containing roughly 5% human AB serum, about 9.6 IU/ml IL-2 and gentamicin. Half of the culture medium was replaced with fresh IL-2-containing medium on days 3 and 7. Unless noted otherwise, every peptide stimulation condition was cultured in triplicate wells. PBMC were separated from whole blood using Ficoll-Paque Plus gradient centrifugation and were then either cryopreserved at -140C or used fresh. The overlapping peptide pools covered the spike proteins of SARS-CoV-2 and of the common cold coronaviruses HCoV-NL63, HCoV-OC43 and HCoV-229E. The QIAamp micro DNA kit was used to extract genomic DNA from the cultured CD4+ T cells.

This entry is derived from a study of vaccination effects on CD4 cells after COVID-19 (dated by TCRdb to between 2021 and 2024). About the study as a whole: Each participant got two doses of an mRNA SARS-CoV-2 vaccine, either BNT162b2 or mRNA-1273. SARS-CoV-2 spike-specific CD4+ TCR repertoires were compared before and after mRNA vaccination in COVID-19 convalescent patients and in infection-naive vaccine recipients. Altogether, around ten COVID-19 convalescent patients and a few SARS-CoV-2-naive healthy vaccine recipients made up the full study. The Oncomine TCR Beta short-read assay on an Illumina iSeq 100 was used to sequence cultures from other donors in the study.

The V and J ends are trimmed by 3 bases and 4 bases, leaving 15 bases between them. Reading the germline V gene gives CDR1 MNHEY and CDR2 SVGAGI. The CDR3 spans 15 residues, from the cysteine through the phenylalanine. Only the CDR3 DNA is retained, 45 bases long and in frame from the first base. The protocol used for the library was the immunoSEQ multiplex PCR assay. DNA from the cultured, isolated CD4+ T cells was subjected to TCR beta CDR3 sequencing. In the paper's pipeline: The analysis removed non-productive TCR sequences, trimmed reads to the CDR3 region, and retained only CDR3s that were 7 or more amino acids long. Antigen-specific clonotypes were identified with the MANAFEST web app by comparing expansion in peptide wells against reference cultures. Positive clones required FDR<0.05 expansion versus reference and all other wells, odds ratio above 5, and frequency above 0.1% in two replicate wells. A clonotype was defined as cross-reactive if the clonotype was significantly expanded both in SARS-CoV-2 spike wells and in at least one common cold coronavirus spike condition. CDR3 similarity was assessed by Levenshtein distance with the stringdist R package, and unrooted trees were built with ape in R 3.6.1. Drawn from immuneACCESS, this table holds only the in-frame rearrangements with V and J called that TCRdb kept. Clones are partly lost; checked studies trace under half to an unresolved V gene and leave the rest unexplained. V and J calls and clone size are given by that table; D and trimming were obtained from the DNA. This sample holds 70,000 or so clones; around 74% were observed only once. 2.5% to 3% of the sample rests with the top ten.

General study outcomes and caveats: Clones induced by infection and clones induced by vaccination both contracted markedly at late timepoints after vaccination, which fits with T cell responses waning over time. In healthy vaccine recipients, vaccine-induced clones were almost all SARS-CoV-2 mono-reactive, with only 1 of 255 being cross-reactive with common cold coronaviruses. Only a small number of convalescent patients were included, and no early post-infection timepoints were available, which limited the study.

The rearrangement combines TRBV6-5 with TRBJ1-1; the best D guess is TRBD1, with 5 bases matching. The material sequenced was CD4+ T cells from PBMCs cultured with HCoV-NL63 spike peptides, taken before COVID-19 vaccination. The cell subset or site label corresponds to: HCoV-NL63 spike overlapping peptide pool stimulation. This receptor was obtained from a human donor who received a COVID-19 vaccine. The DNA sequence is as follows: TGTGCCAGCAGTTATTACAGGAATCGTGGCACTGAAGCTTTCTTT. This sequence encodes CASSYYRNRGTEAFF.